This T cell receptor beta chain was profiled in a study of OX40 agonist ivuxolimab in advanced cancers. TCRdb's table, derived via immunoSEQ multiplex PCR, lists solely in-frame clones and lacks some. The sample consists of tens of thousands of clones, just under 85% of them appearing once. This TCR came from an adult with an advanced solid tumor such as melanoma, head and neck, liver or kidney cancer. The sequences come from CD4+ or CD8+ T cells sorted from blood, collected in a trial of the OX40 agonist ivuxolimab.

The CDR3 DNA follows: TGCGCCAGCAGCTTGGGGGTGGGAGAGGTGACTGAAGCTTTCTTT. Translating gives CASSLGVGEVTEAFF. The chain has TRBV5-1 and TRBJ1-1; D ambiguous. V shed 0 bases and J shed 5 bases, with 14 bases lying between them. This CDR3 is 15 amino acids long. Germline V gives CDR1 SGHRS, CDR2 YFSETQ.